The rows below give T cell receptor beta chains drawn from one sample of a study of blood T cells in healthy people across ages. MiXCR was run by TCRdb on the 5' RACE reads, yielding one entry per CDR3 protein. The sample has about 1.5 million distinct CDR3 sequences; 42% are singletons. The specimen was blood. The receptors were gathered from a woman aged 18-29 years in good health. Each CDR3 is given with its conserved first and last residue. A D gene is named only where the DNA matches it firmly. For some rows the clone size is stated as once, few or many, or as a class when expanded; others skip it.

V gene	D gene	J gene	clone size	CDR3 DNA	CDR3 protein
TRBV20-1	TRBD1	TRBJ1-2	.	TGCAGTGCTACCCGACAGGGGAACTATGGCTACACCTTC	CSATRQGNYGYTF
TRBV5-1	TRBD2	TRBJ2-5	few	TGCGCCAGCAGCTTGCAGGCGCGGGAGGGCCAAGAGACCCAGTACTTC	CASSLQAREGQETQYF
TRBV9	TRBD2	TRBJ2-1	.	TGTGCCAGCAGCGTAGCGCTTACTAGCGGGGACAATGAGCAGTTCTTC	CASSVALTSGDNEQFF
TRBV7-2	.	TRBJ2-7	.	TGTGCCAGCAGCTCCTACCGAAACTCCTACGAGCAGTACTTC	CASSSYRNSYEQYF
TRBV11-2	TRBD2	TRBJ2-1	.	TGTGCCAGCAGACAAACTAGCGTGAGCTCCTACAATGAGCAGTTCTTC	CASRQTSVSSYNEQFF
TRBV2	TRBD2	TRBJ2-1	.	TGTGCCAGCGAGCGGGGGGACGTGGGCTATGAGCAGTTCTTC	CASERGDVGYEQFF
TRBV28	.	TRBJ2-7	.	TGTGCCAGCAGTTCCCGGCCAGCCCCCTACGAGCAGTACTTC	CASSSRPAPYEQYF
TRBV5-1	TRBD1	TRBJ1-1	.	TGCGCCAGCAGCTTGGCGGACAGGGGAACTGAAGCTTTCTTT	CASSLADRGTEAFF
TRBV12-3/TRBV12-4	.	TRBJ2-3	.	TGTGCCAGCAGACACGACCCCACAGATACGCAGTATTTT	CASRHDPTDTQYF
TRBV6-6	TRBD1	TRBJ2-7	.	TGTGCCAGCAGTAAACCGGGACAGGGGCTCGTCGAGCAGTACTTC	CASSKPGQGLVEQYF
TRBV7-9	TRBD2	TRBJ2-3	.	TGTGCCGGACTAGCAGGAAAAGATACGCAGTATTTT	CAGLAGKDTQYF
TRBV20-1	.	TRBJ2-5	.	TGCAGTGCTAGACCCAGGGTGCAAGAGACCCAGTACTTC	CSARPRVQETQYF
TRBV4-1	.	TRBJ2-5	.	TGCGCCAGCAGCCAAGAGCGTCTCGTCCAAGAGACCCAGTACTTC	CASSQERLVQETQYF
TRBV21-1	.	TRBJ1-1	few	TGTGCCAGCAGCAGTACATGGGGTTACACTGAAGCTTTCTTT	CASSSTWGYTEAFF
TRBV5-6	TRBD1	TRBJ1-2	.	TGTGCCAGCAACACAGGGGGAGGTTATGGCTACACCTTC	CASNTGGGYGYTF
TRBV11-2	.	TRBJ2-3	.	TGTGCCAGCAGCCTTGTAGGTTACACAGATACGCAGTATTTT	CASSLVGYTDTQYF
TRBV7-6	.	TRBJ2-7	.	TGTGCCAGCAGCTTAGCGGTAGGGGAACGGGATTACGAGCAGTACTTC	CASSLAVGERDYEQYF
TRBV28	TRBD2	TRBJ2-1	.	TGTGCCAGCAGTTTACTAGCGGGGTTCAATGAGCAGTTCTTC	CASSLLAGFNEQFF
TRBV6-1	TRBD1	TRBJ1-5	many	TGTGCCAGCAGACGGGACAGGGGAATGGAGCCCCAGCATTTT	CASRRDRGMEPQHF
TRBV3-1	.	TRBJ2-1	few	TGTGCCAGCAGCTCCGGAGTTCCATCCTACAATGAGCAGTTCTTC	CASSSGVPSYNEQFF
TRBV10-3	.	TRBJ2-1	.	TGTGCCATCACTAGACACGGGTCGGATAATGAGCAGTTCTTC	CAITRHGSDNEQFF
TRBV2	TRBD2	TRBJ2-5	.	TGTGCCAGCAGTGAAGGGGCAGCGGGAGGTCTCAATGAGCAGTACTTC	CASSEGAAGGLNEQYF
TRBV10-1	TRBD2	TRBJ2-5	few	TGCGCCAGCAGCCGGACTAGCGGGACCCCGGGTGGCGAGACCCAGTACTTC	CASSRTSGTPGGETQYF
TRBV9	.	TRBJ2-3	few	TGTGCCAGCAGCCCGTTTGACGGCGGCACAGATACGCAGTATTTT	CASSPFDGGTDTQYF
TRBV20-1	.	TRBJ1-2	.	TGCAGTGCTAGATTTGAGGGTTTCGAAGGCTACACCTTC	CSARFEGFEGYTF
TRBV20-1	.	TRBJ2-1	few	TGCAGTCCCCACTCCTCGGGGAGTCGGGGGGAGCAGTTCTTC	CSPHSSGSRGEQFF
TRBV20-1	.	TRBJ2-3	.	TGCAGTGCCCGAAGCGCTAGCGCTAGCACAGATACGCAGTATTTT	CSARSASASTDTQYF
TRBV3-1	.	TRBJ2-7	.	TGTACCAGCAGCGACCGTAGCGAGCAGTACTTC	CTSSDRSEQYF
TRBV6-2/TRBV6-3	TRBD2	TRBJ2-7	.	TGTGCCAGCAGTTACATGACGGGAGGAGGCTACGAGCAGTACTTC	CASSYMTGGGYEQYF
TRBV5-1	TRBD2	TRBJ2-3	.	TGCGCCAGCAGCTTGGCATATCAGCGGGAAACAGATACGCAGTATTTT	CASSLAYQRETDTQYF
TRBV6-5	TRBD1	TRBJ2-5	.	TGTGCCAGCACCGGGTGGGGACAGCCTCCCGAGACCCAGTACTTC	CASTGWGQPPETQYF
TRBV6-6	TRBD2	TRBJ2-3	few	TGTGCCAGCAGTTACCGAACCGGGACTAGCGGGGGTGATACGCAGTATTTT	CASSYRTGTSGGDTQYF
TRBV5-1	TRBD1	TRBJ2-5	few	TGCGCCAGCAGTACCGGGACAGGACACCAAGAGACCCAGTACTTC	CASSTGTGHQETQYF
TRBV6-1	.	TRBJ2-7	.	TGTGCCAGCAGTGAAGGGAGGGGATGCGAGCAGTACTTC	CASSEGRGCEQYF
TRBV20-1	.	TRBJ1-2	.	TGCAGTGCTAGTCTCAGGGAAAAAGGGTATGGCTACACCTTC	CSASLREKGYGYTF
TRBV20-1	.	TRBJ1-2	.	TGCAGTGCTAAGGCCCAGGATCGCGGCTACACCTTC	CSAKAQDRGYTF
TRBV10-1	TRBD1	TRBJ2-3	.	TGCGCCAGCAGTACAGGGGGCATACAAGATACGCAGTATTTT	CASSTGGIQDTQYF
TRBV5-1	.	TRBJ2-3	.	TGCGCCAGCAGCTTGGTTATCCACGATACGCAGTATTTT	CASSLVIHDTQYF
TRBV20-1	TRBD1	TRBJ1-1	few	TGCAGTGCTTTCCGGCAGATATCGACAGGGGGCAGCGCTGAAGCTTTCTTT	CSAFRQISTGGSAEAFF
TRBV7-2	.	TRBJ1-4	.	TGTGCCAGCAGCTTATCCCCCGGGGGAGGGGAAAAACTGTTTTTT	CASSLSPGGGEKLFF
TRBV4-1	.	TRBJ2-1	few	TGCGCCAGCAGCCAAGTCAGGGGGGGGTTTCATGATGAGCAGTTCTTC	CASSQVRGGFHDEQFF
TRBV4-2	.	TRBJ1-2	.	TGTGCCAGCAGCCCTACCGTTCAGGGCTCTGGCTACACCTTC	CASSPTVQGSGYTF
TRBV6-5	.	TRBJ1-1	.	TGTGCCAGCAGTTACGATAAGACAGGCCATCGCGGAGCTTTCTTT	CASSYDKTGHRGAFF
TRBV5-8	TRBD2	TRBJ2-1	.	TGTGCCAGCAGCTTGCCAGGGACTAGCGGGAGGGCCGGGGAGCAGTTCTTC	CASSLPGTSGRAGEQFF
TRBV5-1	.	TRBJ2-7	.	TGCGCCGGCAGCTTGGATGGTGGAGCCCCAATAATTCGCGAGCAGTACTTC	CAGSLDGGAPIIREQYF
TRBV7-2	.	TRBJ2-3	.	TGTGCCAGCGGCTTAGCTGAGCGCGGCACAGATACGCAGTATTTT	CASGLAERGTDTQYF
TRBV27	.	TRBJ2-1	few	TGTGCCAGCAGTTCCGCCACCCTGGGCACCGATGAGCAGTTCTTC	CASSSATLGTDEQFF
TRBV20-1	.	TRBJ2-7	.	TGCAGTGCTAGCGGGACACTTACCTACGAGCAGTACTTC	CSASGTLTYEQYF
TRBV11-2	.	TRBJ2-5	few	TGTGCCAGCAGCTTAGTCTCAACAGGGATGGAGACCCAGTACTTC	CASSLVSTGMETQYF
TRBV4-1	.	TRBJ2-3	.	TGCGCCAGCAGCCAACTGTTACGCTCAGGTGATACGCAGTATTTT	CASSQLLRSGDTQYF
TRBV18	TRBD2	TRBJ2-7	.	TGTGCCAGCTCACCACAAACTTTAGCGGGAGCCCTCTCCTACGAGCAGTACTTC	CASSPQTLAGALSYEQYF
TRBV20-1	TRBD1	TRBJ2-4	.	TGCAGTGCTAGAGATCGGGACAGGGGCCCCTCCATTCAGTACTTC	CSARDRDRGPSIQYF
TRBV27	.	TRBJ1-2	.	TGTGCCAGCAGTTTAAGGGCAGGACTGTTATCTAACTATGGCTACACCTTC	CASSLRAGLLSNYGYTF